This TCR beta chain was sequenced in a study of vaccination and CD4 T cells after COVID-19. A note on this clonotype: What it recognizes is unknown.

Cultured CD4+ T-cell DNA underwent Oncomine TCR Beta short-read sequencing. Scientists extracted genomic DNA from CD4+ T cells grown in culture. A single record per CDR3 protein comes from TCRdb applying MiXCR to the PCR reads. The repertoire holds some 10,000 distinct CDR3 sequences, with around a third as singletons. Treatment in this sample: approximately 9-day PBMC culture with coronavirus spike peptide pools or control peptides (ViraFEST assay). Gathered ahead of the COVID-19 pandemic (2011-2018) were the CD4+ T cells of the unexposed donor. CDR1 MDHEN and CDR2 SYDVKM come from the germline V gene. V trimming: 1 base; J trimming: 6 bases; junction bases outside the gene matches: 9. The length of the CDR3 is 16 residues.

The gene calls are TRBV28 and TRBJ2-1; TRBD2 matches 7 bases. The receptor's source is a human donor in good health. The sequenced sample consisted of CD4+ T cells from blood, cultured in vitro. CDR3 DNA: TGTGCCAGCAGTTTATCGACGGGAGGACTCATCAATGAGCAGTTCTTC. Translation gives CASSLSTGGLINEQFF.